The clone carrying this T cell receptor beta chain has ten or more counts. Its antigen is unidentified. With iRepertoire HTBI primers and Arm-PCR of CDR3 regions, TCR beta libraries were built. Using its own MiXCR run on the multiplex PCR reads, TCRdb lists one record per CDR3 protein. This table holds roughly 530,000 distinct CDR3 sequences, 15% to 20% found once. The sample belongs to a study of regulatory T cells in long-lasting Graves disease. Study-level results: Only peripheral blood was studied, not thyroid tissue.

The CDR3 covers 16 residues. The ends were cut back, 0 bases at V and 1 base at J, with 13 bases in the middle. The sample's time point: newly diagnosed GD, antithyroid drugs for less than 3 months. PBMCs provided the RNA from which the TCR library was made. American Thyroid Association guidelines served as the basis for diagnosing Graves' disease. This sample was shared with a second study, whose subject was T cells in Graves' hyperthyroidism and ophthalmopathy. As that study records: Blood samples included most of the expanded thyroid clonotypes exceeding 0.001.

This TCR derives from a woman aged 35-65 years with Graves disease. The sample was peripheral blood mononuclear cells (PBMCs), taken at new diagnosis, from a patient treated with antithyroid drugs. This chain connects TRBV12-3 or TRBV12-4 to TRBJ2-7, with TRBD2 as a possible D gene (5 bases). The CDR3 bases are TGTGCCAGCAGTTTAGCGCTGAGGAGGCCTTCCTACGAGCAGTACTTC. This sequence encodes CASSLALRRPSYEQYF.